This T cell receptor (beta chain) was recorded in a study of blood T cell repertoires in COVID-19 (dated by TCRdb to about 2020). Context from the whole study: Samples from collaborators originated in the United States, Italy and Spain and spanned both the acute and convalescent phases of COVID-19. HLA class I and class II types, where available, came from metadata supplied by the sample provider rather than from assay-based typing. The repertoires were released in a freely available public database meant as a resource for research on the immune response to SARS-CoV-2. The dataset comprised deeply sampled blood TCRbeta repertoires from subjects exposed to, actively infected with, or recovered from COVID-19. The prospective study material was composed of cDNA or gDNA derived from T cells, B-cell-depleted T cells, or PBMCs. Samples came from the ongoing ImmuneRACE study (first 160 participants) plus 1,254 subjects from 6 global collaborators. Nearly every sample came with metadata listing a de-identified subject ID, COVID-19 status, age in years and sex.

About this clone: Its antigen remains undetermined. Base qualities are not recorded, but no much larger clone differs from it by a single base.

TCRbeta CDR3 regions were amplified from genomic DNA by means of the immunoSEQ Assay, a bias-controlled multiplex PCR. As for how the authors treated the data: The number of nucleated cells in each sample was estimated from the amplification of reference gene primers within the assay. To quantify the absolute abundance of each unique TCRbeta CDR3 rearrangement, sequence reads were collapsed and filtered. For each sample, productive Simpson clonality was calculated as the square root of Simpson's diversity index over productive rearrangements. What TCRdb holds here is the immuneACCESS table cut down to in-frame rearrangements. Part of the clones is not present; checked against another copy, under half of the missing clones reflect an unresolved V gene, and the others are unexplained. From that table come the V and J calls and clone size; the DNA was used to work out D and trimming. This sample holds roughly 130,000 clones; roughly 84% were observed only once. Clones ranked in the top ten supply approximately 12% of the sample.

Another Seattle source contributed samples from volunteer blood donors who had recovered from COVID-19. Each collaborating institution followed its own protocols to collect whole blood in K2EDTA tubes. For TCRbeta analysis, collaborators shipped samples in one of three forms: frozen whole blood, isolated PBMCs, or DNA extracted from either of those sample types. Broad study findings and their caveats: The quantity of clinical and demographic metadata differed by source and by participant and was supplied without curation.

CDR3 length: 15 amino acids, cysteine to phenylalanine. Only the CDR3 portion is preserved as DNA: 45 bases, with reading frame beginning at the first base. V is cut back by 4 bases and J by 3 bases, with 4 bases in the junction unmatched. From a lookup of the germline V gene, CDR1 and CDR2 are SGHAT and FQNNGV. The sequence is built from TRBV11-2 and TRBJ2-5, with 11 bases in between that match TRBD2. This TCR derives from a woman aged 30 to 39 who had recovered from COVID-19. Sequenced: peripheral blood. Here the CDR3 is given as CASSSIAGGEETQYF. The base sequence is TGTGCCAGCAGCTCGATAGCGGGGGGGGAAGAGACCCAGTACTTC. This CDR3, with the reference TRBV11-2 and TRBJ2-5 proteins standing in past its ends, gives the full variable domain EAGVAQSPRYKIIEKRQSVAFWCNPISGHATLYWYQQILGQGPKLLIQFQNNGVVDDSQLPKDRFSAERLKGVDSTLKIQPAKLEDSAVYLCASSSIAGGEETQYFGPGTRLLVL.